Below are 13 T cell receptor beta chains sequenced from a single sample in a study of patients and donors after allogeneic stem cell transplantation. TCRdb reprocessed the RT-PCR reads via MiXCR and lists one record per CDR3 protein. Here the sample spans roughly 880,000 distinct CDR3 sequences, approximately 19% being singletons. The sequenced material came from blood, either unsorted or a sorted T cell fraction (not recorded which). Receptor source: a human donor who was either an allogeneic HSCT recipient or a stem cell or donor lymphocyte infusion donor (not recorded which). It is not recorded whose cells these are; they may come from a transplant donor.

The V gene is TRBV7-9, the J gene TRBJ1-6; tentative D call: TRBD1 (5 bases). The germline V and J ends were trimmed by 5 bases and 7 bases, with 21 bases remaining between them. The CDR3 covers 17 residues. CDR1 is SEHNR and CDR2 is FQNEAQ in the germline V gene (reference sequence). The CDR3 spells CASSANEGRSLNSPLHF. In DNA form, the CDR3 reads TGTGCCAGCAGCGCCAACGAGGGGCGAAGCCTCAATTCACCCCTCCACTTT.

The V gene is TRBV12-3 or TRBV12-4, the J gene TRBJ2-5; TRBD1 matches at 9 bases. Trimming cost V 5 bases and J 0 bases; bases outside gene matches: 7. This CDR3 comprises 16 residues. The CDR3 region is CASSMYRGLYQETQYF. The DNA of the CDR3 is TGTGCCAGCAGTATGTACAGGGGGCTTTACCAAGAGACCCAGTACTTC.

The chain uses TRBV5-1 and TRBJ1-2, with a weak D call TRBD1 (6 bases). The V end was cut by 0 bases, the J end by 3 bases, with 18 bases between. The germline V gene encodes CDR1 SGHRS and CDR2 YFSETQ. The CDR3 contains 17 residues. CDR3 region: CASSLVGAGISYYGYTF. In DNA form, the CDR3 reads TGCGCCAGCAGCTTGGTGGGGGCAGGGATCAGTTACTATGGCTACACCTTC. Looking up the rest from reference TRBV5-1 and TRBJ1-2 gives the full variable domain: KAGVTQTPRYLIKTRGQQVTLSCSPISGHRSVSWYQQTPGQGLQFLFEYFSETQRNKGNFPGRFSGRQFSNSRSEMNVSTLELGDSALYLCASSLVGAGISYYGYTFGSGTRLTVV.

Only a few counts were recorded for this clonotype. V gene TRBV12-3 or TRBV12-4 combines with J gene TRBJ2-4, with D perhaps TRBD1 or TRBD2 (5 bases each). The CDR3 totals 14 residues. Trimming removed 8 bases from V and 6 bases from J, with 17 bases in between. The CDR3 loop is CASQTSGQSNIQYF. The DNA of the CDR3 is TGTGCCAGCCAGACGTCGGGGCAATCAAACATTCAGTACTTC.

This clonotype was detected only a few times. CDR3 in amino acids: CSASAASGVWYEQYF. In DNA form, the CDR3 reads TGCAGTGCTAGCGCGGCTAGCGGGGTTTGGTACGAGCAGTACTTC. V usage is TRBV20-1 and J usage is TRBJ2-7, with 9 bases that match TRBD2. V lost 3 bases, J lost 4 bases, and 10 bases stayed unmatched. The length of the CDR3 is 15 residues. Germline values: CDR1 DFQATT, CDR2 SNEGSKA (reference sequence).

The chain combines TRBV13 with TRBJ2-3, with 9 bases that match TRBD2. V shed 2 bases and J 3 bases; nucleotides not matched to a gene: 9. The CDR3 length is 17 residues. Germline V gives CDR1 PRHDT, CDR2 FYEKMQ (reference sequence). As DNA, the CDR3 is TGTGCCAGCAGCTTATCCCGCGGGGGGGGAGTTACAGATACGCAGTATTTT. It is translated as CASSLSRGGGVTDTQYF.

At least ten counts were recorded for this clonotype. This chain joins TRBV20-1 and TRBJ2-1; 7 nucleotides line up with TRBD1. Germline trimming cut 5 bases from V and 7 bases from J; bases unmatched to any gene: 5. Germline V lookup: CDR1 DFQATT, CDR2 SNEGSKA (reference sequence). The CDR3 length is 12 residues. CDR3 sequence reads: CSAPEGANEQFF. The CDR3 DNA is TGCAGTGCTCCCGAGGGGGCAAATGAGCAGTTCTTC.

The table lists this clonotype with a few counts. The chain employs TRBV6-5 and TRBJ2-5; D remains ambiguous. Trimming removed 0 bases at V and 3 bases at J, with 8 bases between. The CDR3 runs 14 residues. Germline CDR1 is MNHEY and CDR2 is SVGAGI. The CDR3 is CASSYSNPEETQYF. In nucleotides, the CDR3 is TGTGCCAGCAGTTACTCGAATCCAGAAGAGACCCAGTACTTC.

This clonotype was counted a few times. The chain combines TRBV4-3 with TRBJ2-7; the D is unclear. The CDR3 consists of 14 residues. Trimming pared 4 bases from V and 0 bases from J, leaving 10 bases between. Per the germline V gene, CDR1 is LGHNA and CDR2 is YSLEER. The CDR3 sequence: CASSPQDYSYEQYF. As DNA, the CDR3 is TGCGCCAGCAGCCCCCAGGATTACTCCTACGAGCAGTACTTC.

This clonotype occurred a few times. The chain employs TRBV4-1 and TRBJ1-5, with TRBD1 matching 10 bases. Germline loops: CDR1 MGHRA, CDR2 YSYEKL. The CDR3 is made up of 15 amino acids. Trimming took 4 bases from V and 6 from J; bases not matched to a gene: 6. For the CDR3, the DNA is TGCGCCAGCAGCCGCCGACAGGGGGCTGGTCAGCCCCAGCATTTT. It yields the protein CASSRRQGAGQPQHF.

This clonotype has a handful of counts. The chain recombines TRBV20-1 with TRBJ1-1, with D hard to call. Germline CDR1 and CDR2: DFQATT and SNEGSKA (reference sequence). The CDR3 covers 15 residues. Trimming cost V 0 bases and J 0 bases, with 11 bases left between them. The CDR3 DNA follows: TGCAGTGCTAGAGATCGGGGAGGGATGAACACTGAAGCTTTCTTT. This encodes CSARDRGGMNTEAFF.

The chain joins TRBV6-5 to TRBJ2-7; TRBD1 aligns across 7 bases. This CDR3 is built from 15 residues. Germline CDR1 and CDR2: MNHEY and SVGAGI. V trimming: 0 bases; J trimming: 7 bases; junction bases outside the gene matches: 9. CDR3 bases: TGTGCCAGCAGTTACTCGACGCAGGGGGTGTGGGAGCAGTACTTC. Translated: CASSYSTQGVWEQYF.

The chain is built from TRBV15 and TRBJ2-1; 10 bases map to TRBD2. V was clipped by 4 bases and J by 0 bases; unmatched bases: 9. CDR3 length: 18 residues. Germline V gene sequence: CDR1 LNHNV, CDR2 YYDKDF (reference sequence). CDR3 loop: CATSTKRGGGFSYNEQFF. The DNA of the CDR3 is TGTGCCACCAGCACGAAGCGGGGGGGCGGTTTCTCCTACAATGAGCAGTTCTTC.